The rows below give T cell receptor beta chains drawn from one sample of a study of shared clonotypes between healthy human individuals. Repertoires were generated with immunoSEQ multiplex PCR, while TCRdb's copy carries only in-frame clones and drops some. The table includes some 2,500,000 clones, roughly 93% detected once. Sequencing was performed on naive CD4+ T cells from PBMCs. The origin of the receptors is a man aged 18 to 35 in good health. Some clones in this sample may be carry-over from other donors' samples. The CDR3 runs from the conserved cysteine through the conserved F or W. D genes are given only for firm matches. Expanded clones are given a class, and other clones once, few, many or no size at all.

size: .; V: TRBV11-2; J: TRBJ2-4; D: .; DNA: TGTGCCAGCAGCCGAGGGGGGATTCAGTACTTC; CDR3: CASSRGGIQYF
size: .; V: TRBV28; J: TRBJ2-5; D: TRBD2; DNA: TGTGCCAGCAGCACCCTAGCGGGAGGCGGTGAGACCCAGTACTTC; CDR3: CASSTLAGGGETQYF
size: .; V: TRBV5-1; J: TRBJ2-7; D: TRBD2; DNA: TGCGCCAGCAGCTTGGCCCCGGGACTAGAGAACGAGCAGTACTTC; CDR3: CASSLAPGLENEQYF
size: .; V: TRBV5-1; J: TRBJ2-3; D: .; DNA: TGCGCCAGCAGCGGGGGTCTGGATACGCAGTATTTT; CDR3: CASSGGLDTQYF
size: once; V: TRBV5-4; J: TRBJ1-3; D: .; DNA: TGTGCCAGCAGTTTTGGGGGGGCGGCTGGAAACACCATATATTTT; CDR3: CASSFGGAAGNTIYF
size: .; V: TRBV5-1; J: TRBJ2-5; D: .; DNA: TGCGCCAGCAGCTTGGCCGGGATACAAGAGACCCAGTACTTC; CDR3: CASSLAGIQETQYF
size: once; V: TRBV28; J: TRBJ2-1; D: TRBD2; DNA: TGTGCCAGCAGTGTTCCGGGACTAGCGGGTGGGGGTTCATTTTTCTTC; CDR3: CASSVPGLAGGGSFFF
size: .; V: TRBV7-2; J: TRBJ2-4; D: .; DNA: TGTGCCAGCAGCTTAGAACACCGGGGGGCTAAACTAGCCAAAAACATTCAGTACTTC; CDR3: CASSLEHRGAKLAKNIQYF
size: .; V: TRBV5-1; J: TRBJ1-1; D: .; DNA: TGCGCCAGCAGCTCGGAGGGGTGGGTCGTTTCTGAAGCTTTCTTT; CDR3: CASSSEGWVVSEAFF
size: .; V: TRBV5-1; J: TRBJ2-7; D: .; DNA: TGCGCCAGCAGCTTGGGCCCGACAGGTTCCTACGAGCAGTACTTC; CDR3: CASSLGPTGSYEQYF
size: .; V: TRBV4-2; J: TRBJ2-2; D: TRBD2; DNA: TGTGCCAGCAGCCAAATTGTCCGACTAGCGGTGAACACCGGGGAGCTGTTTTTT; CDR3: CASSQIVRLAVNTGELFF
size: .; V: TRBV7-9; J: TRBJ1-1; D: .; DNA: TGTGCCAGCAGCTTAGCGGGCAAGGCCTCGGGGGAAGCTTTCTTT; CDR3: CASSLAGKASGEAFF
size: few; V: TRBV11-2; J: TRBJ1-1; D: .; DNA: TGTGCCAGCAGCACCAGGACCACGGGGGTGGCTTTCTTT; CDR3: CASSTRTTGVAFF
size: .; V: TRBV29-1; J: TRBJ2-1; D: TRBD2; DNA: TGCAGCGTTGTGACTAGCGGGGCCTACAATGAGCAGTTCTTC; CDR3: CSVVTSGAYNEQFF